The 24 T cell receptor beta chains given below trace back to one sample, sequenced in a study of long-term antiretroviral therapy in people with HIV. Researchers ran immunoSEQ v3.0 at survey level. The assay was immunoSEQ multiplex PCR, and TCRdb's table has in-frame clones only and misses some. This sample has tens of thousands of clones, with 75% to 85% found just once. The sequenced sample was unsorted PBMCs, obtained 0.3 years after starting antiretroviral therapy. The receptors here all came from a middle-aged man with HIV.

The chain carries TRBV7-2 and TRBJ2-5; 8 bases align to TRBD2. Trimming cost V 5 bases and J 0 bases; bases outside gene matches: 5. This CDR3 region has 15 residues. Per germline, CDR1 SGHTA and CDR2 FQGNSA. CDR3 residues: CASSRRTSYQETQYF. In nucleotides, the CDR3 is TGTGCCAGCAGCCGACGGACTAGCTACCAAGAGACCCAGTACTTC.

The rearrangement joins TRBV28 to TRBJ1-5; D gene unclear. The CDR3 contains 11 residues. Trimming removed 4 bases from V and 6 bases from J, with 4 bases in between. CDR1 is MDHEN, CDR2 SYDVKM, per germline. CDR3 nucleotide sequence: TGTGCCAGCAGTTCCGGTCAGCCCCAGCATTTT. Translated: CASSSGQPQHF.

This clone was recorded only once. The rearrangement joins TRBV5-5 to TRBJ1-1, with D maybe TRBD1 (5 bases). CDR3 length: 13 residues. Trimming stripped 8 bases from V and 0 bases from J, with 11 bases between. Germline V gene sequence: CDR1 SGHKS, CDR2 YYEKEE (reference sequence). In DNA form, the CDR3 reads TGTGCCAGTACCCGGGGGGTGAACACTGAAGCTTTCTTT. Translating it yields CASTRGVNTEAFF.

The sample holds one count of this clone. The chain combines TRBV7-8 with TRBJ2-3, with TRBD2 matching over 11 bases. This CDR3 contains 18 residues. The germline CDR1 and CDR2 sequences are SGHVS and FQNEAQ. With V trimmed by 4 bases and J by 0 bases, 9 bases remained unmatched. CDR3 nucleotides: TGTGCCAGCAGCTCTACGACTAGCGGGAAGCCTAGCACAGATACGCAGTATTTT. Translated, it gives CASSSTTSGKPSTDTQYF.

The chain joins TRBV11-2 to TRBJ2-3; 10 nucleotides match TRBD2. CDR1 SGHAT and CDR2 FQNNGV come from the germline V gene. Germline trimming cut 5 bases from V and 0 bases from J; bases unmatched to any gene: 2. CDR3 length: 15 amino acids. The CDR3 DNA follows: TGTGCCAGCAGCACTAGCGGGGTGAGCACAGATACGCAGTATTTT. Translated, it gives CASSTSGVSTDTQYF.

This clone was counted between two and nine times. The V and J genes are TRBV7-9 and TRBJ2-5; no firm D call. The V end lost 2 bases, the J end lost 5 bases, and 9 bases lay between the germline ends. From germline, CDR1 is SEHNR and CDR2 FQNEAQ (reference sequence). This CDR3 has 13 amino acids. This CDR3 is CASSLRRFETQYF. The CDR3 nucleotides are TGTGCCAGCAGCTTACGGCGGTTTGAGACCCAGTACTTC.

The chain links TRBV4-1 to TRBJ2-3, with 7 positions matching TRBD1. The CDR3 loop spans 15 amino acids. The trim removed 4 bases at V and 3 bases at J, leaving 7 bases unmatched. Germline CDR1 is MGHRA and CDR2 is YSYEKL. For the CDR3, the DNA is TGCGCCAGCAGCCCCAAGGGGGCGCGGACAGATACGCAGTATTTT. Its translation is CASSPKGARTDTQYF.

V is TRBV2 and J is TRBJ1-5, with 7 bases that match TRBD1. The CDR3 totals 14 residues. V trimming: 6 bases; J trimming: 5 bases; junction bases outside the gene matches: 7. The germline V gene has CDR1 SNHLY and CDR2 FYNNEI. CDR3 loop: CASRRYRGDQPQHF. The CDR3 nucleotides are TGTGCCAGCAGGCGTTACAGGGGCGATCAGCCCCAGCATTTT.

This rearrangement joins TRBV28 to TRBJ1-2; no firm D call. The CDR3 is 14 residues long. V lost 10 bases, J lost 0 bases, and 15 bases lay in between. The germline CDR1 and CDR2 sequences are MDHEN and SYDVKM. CDR3 loop: CATIEFAANYGYTF. CDR3 in DNA: TGTGCCACCATTGAGTTCGCAGCTAACTATGGCTACACCTTC.

The chain couples TRBV7-9 to TRBJ2-5; 7 nucleotides line up with TRBD1. Germline lookup yields CDR1 SEHNR and CDR2 FQNEAQ (reference sequence). CDR3 length: 15 amino acids. Trimming took 3 bases from V and 3 from J; bases not matched to a gene: 7. CDR3 sequence: CASSFSGTAKETQYF. CDR3 sequence (DNA): TGTGCCAGCAGCTTCTCCGGGACAGCGAAAGAGACCCAGTACTTC.

This sequence joins TRBV20-1 and TRBJ2-7; the match to TRBD1 covers 7 bases. CDR3 size: 11 residues. The germline gives CDR1 DFQATT, CDR2 SNEGSKA (reference sequence). V dropped 6 bases and J dropped 6; count of bases not matched to a gene: 5. The CDR3 here is CSAPGTAEQYF. DNA for the CDR3: TGCAGTGCCCCAGGGACAGCCGAGCAGTACTTC.

The V call is TRBV5-8, the J call TRBJ1-6; 8 bases fit TRBD1. This CDR3 comprises 15 residues. The V gene's germline CDR1 is SGHTS and CDR2 YDEGEE. V lost 6 bases and J lost 7; bases outside the gene matches: 9. CDR3 residues: CASTLGTGGNSPLHF. In DNA, the CDR3 is TGTGCCAGCACCCTCGGGACAGGCGGGAATTCACCCCTCCACTTT.

The CDR3 bases are TGCAGCGTTCTGGACAGCCTAGGGCGCTACACCTTC. It yields the protein CSVLDSLGRYTF. The chain recombines TRBV29-1 with TRBJ1-2, with D perhaps matching TRBD1 (6 bases). V lost 5 bases and J 9 bases, leaving 16 bases between the germline ends. Germline V gives CDR1 SQVTM, CDR2 ANQGSEA. The CDR3 is 12 amino acids. The whole variable domain, filled in from reference TRBV29-1 and TRBJ1-2, reads SAVISQKPSRDICQRGTSLTIQCQVDSQVTMMFWYRQQPGQSLTLIATANQGSEATYESGFVIDKFPISRPNLTFSTLTVSNMSPEDSSIYLCSVLDSLGRYTFGSGTRLTVV.

This clone came up a few times. The chain recombines TRBV4-1 with TRBJ1-2; D may be TRBD1 (6 bases). This CDR3 is built from 15 residues. V was clipped by 1 base and J by 7 bases, with 16 bases between them. CDR1 MGHRA and CDR2 YSYEKL come from the germline V gene. The CDR3 DNA sequence: TGCGCCAGCAGCCAAGCAAACAGGGCGATGGGTGGCTACACCTTC. Translating it yields CASSQANRAMGGYTF.

The chain is built from TRBV6-1 and TRBJ2-3; D gene ambiguous. From germline, CDR1 is MNHNS and CDR2 SASEGT. The CDR3 runs to 12 residues. V lost 7 bases and J 6 bases, leaving 11 bases between the germline ends. The CDR3 region has the DNA TGTGCCAGCACCGGGTTGGGGGATACGCAGTATTTT. Translating gives CASTGLGDTQYF.

J is TRBJ1-4 and V is TRBV4-3, with TRBD1 matching over 7 bases. The J segment lost 4 bases and the V segment lost 2 bases, leaving 4 bases of the junction unmatched. CDR3 length: 15 amino acids. Germline V gene sequence: CDR1 LGHNA, CDR2 YSLEER. CDR3 DNA sequence: TGCGCCAGCAGCCAACAGGACAGGAGTAATGAAAAACTGTTTTTT. Translation gives CASSQQDRSNEKLFF.

This chain connects TRBV4-1 to TRBJ1-2; D unresolved. Germline V CDR1 and CDR2: MGHRA, YSYEKL. Trimming took off 1 base at V and 2 bases at J, with 11 bases between the two ends. This CDR3 spans 15 amino acids. The CDR3 coding sequence is TGCGCCAGCAGCCAAGTTTCCAGGCCGAACTATGGCTACACCTTC. It codes for CASSQVSRPNYGYTF.

The V gene is TRBV6-6, the J gene TRBJ2-7; D is ambiguous. The CDR3 runs 12 residues. Germline CDR1 is MNHNY and CDR2 is SVGAGI (reference sequence). The V end was cut by 6 bases, the J end by 2 bases, with 8 bases between. In nucleotides, the CDR3 is TGTGCCAGCAGCCCCCGGACCTACGAGCAGTACTTC. This translates into CASSPRTYEQYF.

This clone was observed a handful of times. The chain employs TRBV6-5 and TRBJ2-7; either TRBD1 or TRBD2 may supply D (5 bases each). From germline, CDR1 is MNHEY and CDR2 SVGAGI. V was pared by 1 base and J by 1 base, with 14 bases between. CDR3 length: 16 residues. CDR3 loop: CASSYWDEGMSYEQYF. CDR3 nucleotides: TGTGCCAGCAGTTACTGGGACGAGGGGATGTCCTACGAGCAGTACTTC.

The chain has TRBV29-1 and TRBJ2-7, with 7 positions matching TRBD1. The germline CDR1 and CDR2 sequences are SQVTM and ANQGSEA. The CDR3 runs to 15 residues. The V and J ends lost 0 bases and 2 bases, in that order; junction bases with no gene match: 7. CDR3 sequence (DNA): TGCAGCGTTGAAGATCCGGGACAGTTCCCCTACGAGCAGTACTTC. This translates into CSVEDPGQFPYEQYF.

The CDR3 here is CASSISGGYTEAFF. The CDR3 DNA reads as TGTGCCAGTAGTATATCTGGAGGGTACACTGAAGCTTTCTTT. The chain joins TRBV19 to TRBJ1-1; D unresolved. The CDR3 has 14 amino acids. The germline V gene has CDR1 LNHDA and CDR2 SQIVND (reference sequence). Deletions cut 2 bases from V and 3 bases from J, with 10 bases between. Using reference TRBV19 and TRBJ1-1 for the parts outside the CDR3, the full variable domain is DGGITQSPKYLFRKEGQNVTLSCEQNLNHDAMYWYRQDPGQGLRLIYYSQIVNDFQKGDIAEGYSVSREKKESFPLTVTSAQKNPTAFYLCASSISGGYTEAFFGQGTRLTVV.

This clone was observed a handful of times. The chain uses TRBV6-5 and TRBJ1-1; D gene uncertain. The CDR3 runs to 13 residues. V was shortened by 7 bases and J by 0 bases, with 9 bases between the two germline ends. Germline loops: CDR1 MNHEY, CDR2 SVGAGI. CDR3 region: CASTQRVNTEAFF. As DNA, the CDR3 is TGTGCCAGCACCCAAAGGGTGAACACTGAAGCTTTCTTT.

V usage is TRBV5-5 and J usage is TRBJ2-6; D remains ambiguous. V was shortened by 1 base and J by 1 base, with 15 bases between the two germline ends. The length of the CDR3 is 18 residues. CDR1 and CDR2 (germline): SGHKS, YYEKEE (reference sequence). The CDR3 sequence is CASSLSAARGSGANVLTF. CDR3 nucleotides: TGTGCCAGCAGCTTGTCGGCAGCTAGAGGATCTGGGGCCAACGTCCTGACTTTC.

The chain employs TRBV29-1 and TRBJ2-2; D assignment may be TRBD1 or TRBD2 (6 bases each). Germline values: CDR1 SQVTM, CDR2 ANQGSEA. V lost 6 bases, J lost 1 base, and 9 bases lay in between. The CDR3 length is 13 residues. This chain's CDR3 is CSVEGQNTGELFF. CDR3 coding DNA: TGCAGCGTGGAGGGACAGAACACCGGGGAGCTGTTTTTT.